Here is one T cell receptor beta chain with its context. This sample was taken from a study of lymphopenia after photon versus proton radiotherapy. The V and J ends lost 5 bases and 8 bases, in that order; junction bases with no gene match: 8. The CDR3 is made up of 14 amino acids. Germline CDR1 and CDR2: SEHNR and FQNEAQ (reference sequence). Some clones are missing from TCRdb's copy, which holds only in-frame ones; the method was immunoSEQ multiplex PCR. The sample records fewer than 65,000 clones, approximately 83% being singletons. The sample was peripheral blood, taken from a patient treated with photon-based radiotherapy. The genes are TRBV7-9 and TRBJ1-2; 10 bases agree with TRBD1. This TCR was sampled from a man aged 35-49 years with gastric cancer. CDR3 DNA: TGTGCCAGCAGCCGCCCCGGGACAGGGGACGGCTACACCTTC. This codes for CASSRPGTGDGYTF. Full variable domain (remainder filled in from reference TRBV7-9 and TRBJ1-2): DTGVSQNPRHKITKRGQNVTFRCDPISEHNRLYWYRQTLGQGPEFLTYFQNEAQLEKSRLLSDRFSAERPKGSFSTLEIQRTEQGDSAMYLCASSRPGTGDGYTFGSGTRLTVV.